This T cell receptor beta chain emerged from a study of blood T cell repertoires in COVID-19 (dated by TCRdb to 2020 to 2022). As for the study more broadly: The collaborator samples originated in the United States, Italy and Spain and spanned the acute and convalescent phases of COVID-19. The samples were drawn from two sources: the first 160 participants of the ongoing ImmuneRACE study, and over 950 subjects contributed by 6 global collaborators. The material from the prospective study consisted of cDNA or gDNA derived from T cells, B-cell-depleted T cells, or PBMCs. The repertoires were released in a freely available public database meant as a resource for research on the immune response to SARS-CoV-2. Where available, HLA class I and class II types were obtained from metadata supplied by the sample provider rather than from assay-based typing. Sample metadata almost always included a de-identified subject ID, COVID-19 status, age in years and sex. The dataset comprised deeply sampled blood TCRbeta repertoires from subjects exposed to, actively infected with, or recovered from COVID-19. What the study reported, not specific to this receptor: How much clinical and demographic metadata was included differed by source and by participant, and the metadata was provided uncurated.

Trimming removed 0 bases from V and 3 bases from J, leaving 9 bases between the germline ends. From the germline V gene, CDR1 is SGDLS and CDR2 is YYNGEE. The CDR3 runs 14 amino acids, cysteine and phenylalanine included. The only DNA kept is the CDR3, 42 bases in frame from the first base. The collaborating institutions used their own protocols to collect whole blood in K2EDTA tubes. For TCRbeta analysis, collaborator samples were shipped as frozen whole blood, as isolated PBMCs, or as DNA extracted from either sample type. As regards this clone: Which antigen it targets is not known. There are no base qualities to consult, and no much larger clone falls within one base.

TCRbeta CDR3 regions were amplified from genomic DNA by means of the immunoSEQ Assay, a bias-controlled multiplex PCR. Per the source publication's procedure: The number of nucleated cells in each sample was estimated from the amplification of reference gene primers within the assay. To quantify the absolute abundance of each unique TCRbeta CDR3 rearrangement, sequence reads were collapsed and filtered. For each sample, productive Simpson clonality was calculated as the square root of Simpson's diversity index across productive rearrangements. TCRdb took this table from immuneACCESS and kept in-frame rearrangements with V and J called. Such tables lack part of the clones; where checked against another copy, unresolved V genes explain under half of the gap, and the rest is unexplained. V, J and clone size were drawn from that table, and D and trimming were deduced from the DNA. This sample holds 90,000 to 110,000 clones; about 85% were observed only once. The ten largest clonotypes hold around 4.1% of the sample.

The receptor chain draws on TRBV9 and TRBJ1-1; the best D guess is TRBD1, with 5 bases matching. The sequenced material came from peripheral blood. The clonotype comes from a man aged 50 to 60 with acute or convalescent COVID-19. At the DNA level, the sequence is TGTGCCAGCAGCGTAGGGCTACAGGACACTGAAGCTTTCTTT. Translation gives CASSVGLQDTEAFF.